This T cell receptor beta chain was captured in a study of T cells in Graves' hyperthyroidism and ophthalmopathy. Study outcomes and limitations: Researchers found most expanded thyroid clonotypes above 0.001 in blood as well. The model made its ophthalmopathy prediction, and onset followed a median 6.5 months later.

This clonotype was found many times. Its cognate antigen is unknown. In the ophthalmopathy cohort, Clinical Activity Score was at least 3, NOSPECS grade at least 4, and duration under 3 months. Patients showing uncontrolled infection, other autoimmune disease, pregnancy or lactation were ineligible. Researchers amplified the TCR beta CDR3 regions from RNA transcripts. Initially, a first-round RT-PCR of the TCR CDR3 employed the HTBI primer set. MiXCR, run by TCRdb on the multiplex PCR reads, gives a single entry per CDR3 protein. The sample lists some 570,000 distinct CDR3 sequences; about 14% were seen once. CDR1 is MNHNY and CDR2 is SVGAGI in the germline V gene (reference sequence). The CDR3 loop spans 19 amino acids. V shed 0 bases, J shed 4 bases, and the junction held 15 bases outside the gene matches.

This chain links TRBV6-6 with TRBJ2-1; the match to TRBD2 covers 7 bases. Sequenced material: blood. This TCR was recovered from a woman in her late teens or twenties with Graves' ophthalmopathy. CDR3 sequence reads: CASSYSRGRSGGSYNEQFF. CDR3 in DNA: TGTGCCAGCAGTTACTCGCGTGGGAGGTCAGGCGGGAGTTACAATGAGCAGTTCTTC.